This is a list of T cell receptor beta chains from one sample in a study of T cells in Graves' hyperthyroidism and ophthalmopathy. MiXCR, applied by TCRdb to the multiplex PCR reads, yields one record per CDR3 protein. The table lists 650,000 to 700,000 distinct CDR3 sequences, 15% to 20% of them singletons, with 15% to 17% in the top ten. Sequencing was carried out using blood. The receptors derive from a man in his forties or fifties with Graves' hyperthyroidism. Both conserved end residues are part of each CDR3. Each record gives: D gene, clone size, J gene, V gene, CDR3 protein, CDR3 DNA. D genes are given only for firm matches. A clone size is listed for some rows: how often the clone was seen (once, few, many), or a class if it is expanded.

TRBD2,many,TRBJ2-1,TRBV20-1,CSATSTGTTNYNEQFF,TGCAGTGCTACCTCGACCGGGACTACTAACTACAATGAGCAGTTCTTC
-,many,TRBJ2-3,TRBV10-3,CAISVRQSTDTQYF,TGTGCCATCAGTGTACGGCAGTCCACAGATACGCAGTATTTT
TRBD2,-,TRBJ2-3,TRBV5-6,CASSLWGAGVNTDTQYF,TGTGCCAGCAGCTTGTGGGGTGCGGGAGTGAACACAGATACGCAGTATTTT
TRBD1,many,TRBJ2-4,TRBV11-2,CASSLDRAGGYNIQYF,TGTGCCAGCAGCTTAGATCGGGCAGGGGGCTATAACATTCAGTACTTC
-,few,TRBJ2-3,TRBV24-1,CATSDYPRHDTQYF,TGTGCCACCAGTGATTACCCACGGCACGATACGCAGTATTTT
-,-,TRBJ1-5,TRBV7-9,CASSSGLSAGPYQPQHF,TGTGCCAGCAGCAGCGGCCTTTCGGCAGGCCCCTATCAGCCCCAGCATTTT
-,few,TRBJ2-1,TRBV24-1,CATSASSGGYNEQFF,TGTGCCACCAGTGCCTCCTCCGGCGGCTACAATGAGCAGTTCTTC
-,-,TRBJ2-2,TRBV20-1,CSALAPGRNTGELFF,TGCAGTGCCCTCGCCCCCGGGAGGAACACCGGGGAGCTGTTTTTT
-,many,TRBJ2-7,TRBV28,CASRDNAQGNIYEQYF,TGTGCCAGCCGGGACAATGCGCAAGGGAATATCTACGAGCAGTACTTC
-,many,TRBJ1-5,TRBV2,CASNGFNQPQHF,TGTGCCAGCAACGGATTCAATCAGCCCCAGCATTTT
TRBD1,many,TRBJ2-7,TRBV12-3/TRBV12-4,CASSLPTGSYEQYF,TGTGCCAGCAGTCTTCCGACAGGGTCCTACGAGCAGTACTTC
-,few,TRBJ2-3,TRBV5-6,CASSFLPQDTDTQYF,TGTGCCAGCAGCTTTTTGCCCCAAGACACAGATACGCAGTATTTT
TRBD2,few,TRBJ2-7,TRBV5-6,CASSPRRGGARRVEQYF,TGTGCCAGCAGCCCGAGGCGGGGGGGCGCCCGGCGGGTCGAGCAGTACTTC
TRBD1,many,TRBJ1-2,TRBV12-3/TRBV12-4,CASTRTGARGYTF,TGTGCCAGCACACGGACAGGCGCCCGCGGCTACACCTTC
TRBD2,few,TRBJ2-5,TRBV19,CASSTRTSEETQYF,TGTGCCAGTAGTACCCGGACTAGTGAAGAGACCCAGTACTTC
TRBD1,many,TRBJ2-5,TRBV6-6,CASSYSRDRAMTQYF,TGTGCCAGCAGTTACTCGCGGGACAGGGCGATGACCCAGTACTTC
TRBD2,many,TRBJ2-1,TRBV6-2/TRBV6-3,CASTTSGRAHEQFF,TGTGCCAGCACTACTAGCGGGAGGGCCCATGAGCAGTTCTTC
-,-,TRBJ1-1,TRBV6-5,CASKLGIDTEAFF,TGTGCCAGCAAGTTAGGGATAGACACTGAAGCTTTCTTT
TRBD1,many,TRBJ2-7,TRBV7-3,CAPFLGTGIYEQYF,TGTGCCCCCTTTCTGGGGACAGGCATTTACGAGCAGTACTTC
-,-,TRBJ2-1,TRBV5-1,CASSLTALTTYNEQFF,TGCGCCAGCAGCTTGACGGCACTTACTACTTACAATGAGCAGTTCTTC
-,-,TRBJ2-7,TRBV7-2,CASSSRTTTSYEQYF,TGTGCCAGCAGCTCCCGGACTACCACCTCCTACGAGCAGTACTTC
-,many,TRBJ1-2,TRBV11-2,CASSLRRQLVGGYTF,TGTGCCAGCAGCTTGAGGAGACAGCTTGTTGGGGGCTACACCTTC
-,few,TRBJ2-4,TRBV19,CASSIDLNIQYF,TGTGCCAGTAGTATAGATCTCAACATTCAGTACTTC
TRBD2,few,TRBJ2-4,TRBV6-1,CASSELTSGSSKNIQYF,TGTGCCAGCAGTGAATTAACGAGCGGGAGTTCCAAAAACATTCAGTACTTC
-,many,TRBJ2-2,TRBV5-1,CASSLALRDTGELFF,TGCGCCAGCAGCTTGGCGCTTAGGGACACCGGGGAGCTGTTTTTT
-,few,TRBJ1-6,TRBV28,CASSKEFQRRSLHF,TGTGCCAGCAGTAAAGAATTCCAAAGGAGATCCCTCCACTTT
-,many,TRBJ1-5,TRBV28,CASSLMDFNQPQHF,TGTGCCAGCAGTTTGATGGATTTCAATCAGCCCCAGCATTTT
-,many,TRBJ1-1,TRBV6-6,CASSYLGFGNTEAFF,TGTGCCAGCAGTTACCTTGGGTTTGGAAACACTGAAGCTTTCTTT
-,many,TRBJ2-5,TRBV10-3,CAISPSLGRIQETQYF,TGTGCCATCAGTCCGTCCTTGGGGAGGATCCAAGAGACCCAGTACTTC